The present TCR beta chain was sequenced within a study of T-cell memory formation after mild COVID-19. Study as a whole: Clusters were largely donor specific. Study-wide findings and caveats: CD8+ contracting clones occupied EMRA, while CD4+ ones occupied mainly CM and EM. A second wave of clones peaked on day 37, and their SARS-CoV-2 specificity went unconfirmed.

Within the sample, this clonotype is medium-sized (0.01 to 0.1%). The antigen is unknown. The CDR3 totals 18 residues. V lost 0 bases, J lost 2 bases, and 22 bases lay in between. Germline values: CDR1 DFQATT, CDR2 SNEGSKA (reference sequence). One entry per CDR3 protein results from TCRdb running MiXCR on the 5' RACE reads. The sample consists of about 29,000 distinct CDR3 sequences, 10% to 15% of them appearing once. The sequenced sample consisted of PBMCs or a T cell subset sorted from them (not recorded which). The rearrangement joins TRBV20-1 to TRBJ2-5; tentative D call: TRBD2 (6 bases). This TCR came from an adult woman who had mild COVID-19 (a few samples of this study predate the infection). Cell type and time point are not known. DNA for the CDR3: TGCAGTGCTAGAGATTTCGACCGACTAGTAGGCGGACAAGAGACCCAGTACTTC. Protein product: CSARDFDRLVGGQETQYF.